A single sample gave rise to the 14 T cell receptor beta chains below, sequenced in a study of shared clonotypes between healthy human individuals. Clones were sequenced by immunoSEQ multiplex PCR, and TCRdb holds only the in-frame ones, with some missing. This table has approximately 500,000 clones, 90% to 97% appearing once. Sequenced sample: naive CD4+ T cells sorted from blood. Subset here: CD45RA+ positively selected. All receptors come from a woman under 40 in good health.

The DNA for the CDR3 is TGTGCCACCAGCAGAGATCGTCAGGGTCCAGATACGCAGTATTTT. Translating gives CATSRDRQGPDTQYF. The rearrangement uses TRBV15 and TRBJ2-3; D may be TRBD1 (5 bases). CDR1 is LNHNV, CDR2 YYDKDF, per germline (reference sequence). The germline V and J ends were trimmed by 0 bases and 4 bases, with 11 bases remaining between them. The CDR3 runs 15 residues. Combining the CDR3 with reference TRBV15 and TRBJ2-3 gives the whole variable domain DAMVIQNPRYQVTQFGKPVTLSCSQTLNHNVMYWYQQKSSQAPKLLFHYYDKDFNNEADTPDNFQSRRPNTSFCFLDIRSPGLGDTAMYLCATSRDRQGPDTQYFGPGTRLTVL.

This clone was observed a few times. The chain employs TRBV10-1 and TRBJ1-5; D is ambiguous. The CDR3 spans 16 residues. Germline lookup yields CDR1 WNHNN and CDR2 SYGVQD (reference sequence). V was cut by 0 bases and J by 2 bases, with 11 bases left in between. As DNA, the CDR3 is TGCGCCAGCAGTGAGTCGCTGGCGGATTGCAATCAGCCCCAGCATTTT. It is translated as CASSESLADCNQPQHF.

This chain joins TRBV15 and TRBJ1-3, with 7 positions matching TRBD1. CDR1 and CDR2 (germline): LNHNV, YYDKDF (reference sequence). The CDR3 extends over 14 amino acids. The ends lost 6 bases at V and 11 bases at J; junction bases unmatched: 13. The CDR3 sequence: CATSRGTDSVAIYF. CDR3 coding DNA: TGTGCCACCAGTAGGGGGACAGACTCAGTCGCCATATATTTT.

The genes are TRBV5-5 and TRBJ1-2, with 7 nucleotides matching TRBD1. Germline CDR1 SGHKS, CDR2 YYEKEE (reference sequence). The length of the CDR3 is 15 residues. Trimming cost V 4 bases and J 2 bases; bases outside gene matches: 8. The CDR3, as DNA: TGTGCCAGCAGCGGTTCGGGACAGCTAAACTATGGCTACACCTTC. It encodes CASSGSGQLNYGYTF.

This clone was observed once. The rearrangement uses TRBV5-1 and TRBJ2-5; the D gene is possibly TRBD2 (6 bases). The germline gives CDR1 SGHRS, CDR2 YFSETQ. The V end was cut by 5 bases, the J end by 1 base, with 27 bases between. This CDR3 comprises 19 residues. This CDR3 is CASRHAVLGREAGQETQYF. CDR3 DNA sequence: TGCGCCAGCAGACATGCCGTCTTGGGGCGGGAAGCAGGCCAAGAGACCCAGTACTTC.

The gene calls are TRBV4-2 and TRBJ2-7; no clear D. This CDR3 comprises 15 residues. Trimming took 1 base from V and 2 from J, leaving 12 bases between them. Germline lookup yields CDR1 LGHNA and CDR2 YNFKEQ. The CDR3 is CASSQALGRTYEQYF. In nucleotides, the CDR3 is TGTGCCAGCAGCCAAGCTCTGGGCAGAACCTACGAGCAGTACTTC.

J is TRBJ1-2 and V is TRBV28; 8 bases fit TRBD1. The CDR3 is made up of 16 amino acids. Trimming took 7 bases from V and 3 from J; bases not matched to a gene: 13. Germline V gene lookup returns CDR1 MDHEN and CDR2 SYDVKM. Written as DNA, the CDR3 is TGTGCCAGCACAAACTGGGGCAGGGGGCTCGACTATGGCTACACCTTC. Encoded protein: CASTNWGRGLDYGYTF.

This chain links TRBV28 with TRBJ2-7, with 8 bases identical to TRBD1. CDR3 length: 16 residues. Germline CDR1 MDHEN, CDR2 SYDVKM. The V gene end was trimmed by 5 bases and the J gene end by 0 bases; junction bases not matched to a gene: 9. DNA of the CDR3: TGTGCCAGCAGTCCTCCACCGGGACAGGTCTCCTACGAGCAGTACTTC. Amino acids: CASSPPPGQVSYEQYF.

This clone was found once. The identical CDR3 is also encoded by other nucleotide sequences in the sample. The chain uses TRBV28 and TRBJ1-5, with 10 nucleotides matching TRBD1. Germline lookup yields CDR1 MDHEN and CDR2 SYDVKM. The trim removed 8 bases at V and 3 bases at J, leaving 1 base unmatched. The CDR3 contains 13 residues. The CDR3 DNA is TGTGCCAGCGGGACAGGGGTCAATCAGCCCCAGCATTTT. Residues: CASGTGVNQPQHF.

This rearrangement joins TRBV5-1 to TRBJ2-3; D call uncertain. This CDR3 region has 14 residues. Trimming removed 5 bases from V and 2 bases from J, with 12 bases in between. The V gene's germline CDR1 is SGHRS and CDR2 YFSETQ. The CDR3 loop reads CASRSGLYTDTQYF. CDR3 coding DNA: TGCGCCAGCAGATCTGGTCTTTACACAGATACGCAGTATTTT.

The J gene is TRBJ2-5, the V gene TRBV11-1; TRBD1 aligns across 10 bases. The trim removed 6 bases at V and 2 bases at J, leaving 9 bases unmatched. Germline values: CDR1 SGHAT, CDR2 FQDESV (reference sequence). There are 16 residues in the CDR3. CDR3 protein: CASSVRPGQGQETQYF. The CDR3 DNA reads TGTGCCAGCAGTGTTCGCCCGGGACAGGGGCAAGAGACCCAGTACTTC.

V usage is TRBV20-1 and J usage is TRBJ2-3; D remains unclear. The CDR3 loop spans 11 amino acids. Germline CDR1 is DFQATT and CDR2 is SNEGSKA (reference sequence). The germline V and J ends were trimmed by 6 bases and 6 bases, with 10 bases remaining between them. CDR3 region: CSAHEVDTQYF. CDR3 coding DNA: TGCAGTGCCCACGAGGTGGATACGCAGTATTTT.

The chain links TRBV6-5 to TRBJ2-1; D is unresolved. Trimming removed 6 bases from V and 0 bases from J, with 6 bases in between. The CDR3 spans 13 residues. Looked up from germline, CDR1 is MNHEY and CDR2 is SVGAGI. The CDR3, as DNA: TGTGCCAGCAGCCCCAGCTCCTACAATGAGCAGTTCTTC. Residues: CASSPSSYNEQFF.

The chain has TRBV19 and TRBJ2-3, with D hard to call. The CDR3 runs to 13 residues. V gave up 5 bases and J gave up 5 bases, with 11 bases separating them. Germline V gene data show CDR1 as LNHDA and CDR2 as SQIVND (reference sequence). Here the CDR3 reads CASSPFGEDTQYF. The CDR3 nucleotides are TGTGCCAGTAGTCCCTTTGGGGAAGATACGCAGTATTTT.